The rows below give T cell receptor beta chains drawn from one sample of a study of blood T cell repertoires in COVID-19. Assay: immunoSEQ multiplex PCR; the TCRdb copy retains only in-frame clones and omits some. The sample contains approximately 200,000 clones, about four fifths of which appear only once. Source material: peripheral blood. The receptors originated from a woman between 35 and 50 years old with COVID-19, enrolled during active disease. CDR3s include the opening cysteine and the closing phenylalanine or tryptophan. D genes are given only for firm matches. Clone size appears in some rows only: once, few, many, or a class for an expanded clone.

d_gene	abundance	v_gene	j_gene	CDR3aa	CDR3nt
TRBD1	-	TRBV27	TRBJ2-7	CASSSRTGAYEQYF	TGTGCCAGCAGTTCACGGACAGGGGCCTACGAGCAGTACTTC
TRBD2	-	TRBV19	TRBJ2-7	CASRTSQRPYEQYF	TGTGCCAGCAGGACTAGCCAAAGACCCTACGAGCAGTACTTC
TRBD2	-	TRBV4-1	TRBJ2-5	CASSPSGNKETQYF	TGCGCCAGCAGCCCTAGCGGGAACAAAGAGACCCAGTACTTC
-	-	TRBV6-5	TRBJ2-3	CASSYPYPRDTQYF	TGTGCCAGCAGTTACCCGTATCCACGGGATACGCAGTATTTT
-	-	TRBV7-7	TRBJ2-1	CASSASNSNEQFF	TGTGCCAGCAGCGCCTCGAACTCCAATGAGCAGTTCTTC
-	-	TRBV6-5	TRBJ1-1	CASSYYRADQNTEAFF	TGTGCCAGCAGTTACTACAGGGCGGATCAGAACACTGAAGCTTTCTTT
-	-	TRBV6-5	TRBJ2-6	CASTIPGANVLTF	TGTGCCAGCACCATCCCTGGGGCCAACGTCCTGACTTTC
-	-	TRBV5-4	TRBJ2-1	CASSLARDFAGHEQFF	TGTGCCAGCAGCTTGGCCCGGGACTTCGCGGGCCATGAGCAGTTCTTC
TRBD2	-	TRBV11-3	TRBJ2-1	CASSRTSGGDEQFF	TGTGCCAGCAGCCGGACTAGCGGGGGGGATGAGCAGTTCTTC
TRBD2	-	TRBV3-1/TRBV3-2	TRBJ2-1	CASSQVLFLSGSSNEQFF	TGTGCCAGCAGCCAAGTTCTCTTCCTTAGCGGGAGTTCCAATGAGCAGTTCTTC
-	-	TRBV5-1	TRBJ2-5	CASSLVASAQETQYF	TGCGCCAGCAGCTTGGTAGCTAGCGCACAAGAGACCCAGTACTTC
-	-	TRBV3-1/TRBV3-2	TRBJ2-3	CASSLSGVRHTDTQYF	TGTGCCAGCAGCCTGTCGGGGGTAAGACACACAGATACGCAGTATTTT
-	few	TRBV19	TRBJ2-2	CATKRNENTGELFF	TGTGCCACAAAGAGAAACGAAAACACCGGGGAGCTGTTTTTT
-	-	TRBV2	TRBJ2-5	CASSGNRRETQYF	TGTGCCAGCAGTGGGAACAGACGAGAGACCCAGTACTTC
TRBD1	-	TRBV5-1	TRBJ1-1	CASSSTGGETEAFF	TGCGCCAGCAGTTCAACAGGGGGAGAAACTGAAGCTTTCTTT
-	-	TRBV30	TRBJ1-2	CASSGYYGYTF	TGTGCCTCCTCAGGCTACTATGGCTACACCTTC
TRBD1	-	TRBV19	TRBJ2-5	CASRGTGSETQYF	TGTGCCAGTAGGGGGACAGGGTCCGAGACCCAGTACTTC
TRBD1	-	TRBV27	TRBJ2-5	CASSPRTGSETQYF	TGTGCCAGCAGTCCCCGGACAGGGTCAGAGACCCAGTACTTC
-	-	TRBV11-2	TRBJ1-3	CASSSRTKGSGNTIYF	TGTGCCAGCAGCTCCCGGACTAAGGGGTCTGGAAACACCATATATTTT
TRBD2	-	TRBV5-1	TRBJ2-5	CASRRLAGTEETQYF	TGCGCCAGCAGAAGACTAGCGGGAACCGAAGAGACCCAGTACTTC
TRBD2	-	TRBV9	TRBJ2-2	CASRQAGLNTGELFF	TGTGCCAGCAGGCAAGCGGGGTTGAACACCGGGGAGCTGTTTTTT
TRBD2	-	TRBV5-1	TRBJ2-3	CASSLDAGRLYTDTQYF	TGCGCCAGCAGCTTGGACGCCGGGAGGCTGTACACAGATACGCAGTATTTT
-	-	TRBV2	TRBJ1-1	CASNNGGGDTEAFF	TGTGCCAGCAATAATGGGGGAGGGGACACTGAAGCTTTCTTT
TRBD1	once	TRBV6-5	TRBJ2-1	CASSSTGGYNEQFF	TGTGCCAGCAGTTCGACAGGGGGGTACAATGAGCAGTTCTTC
TRBD1	-	TRBV7-9	TRBJ1-1	CASSSRQGGTEAFF	TGTGCCAGCAGCTCTAGACAGGGCGGGACTGAAGCTTTCTTT
-	once	TRBV3-1/TRBV3-2	TRBJ1-3	CASTPRDSGNTIYF	TGTGCCAGCACCCCTCGGGACTCTGGAAACACCATATATTTT
-	-	TRBV19	TRBJ1-2	CASSIGFGTYGYTF	TGTGCCAGTAGTATTGGGTTCGGGACTTATGGCTACACCTTC